The 8 T cell receptor beta chains listed next were all sequenced from one sample in a study of shared clonotypes between healthy human individuals. Sequenced by immunoSEQ multiplex PCR; TCRdb stores in-frame clones only, minus some. This sample has 780,000 or so clones, with roughly two thirds found just once. Sequenced input: memory CD4+ T cells sorted from blood. Subset reported: CD45RA-negative fraction. The receptor source for this set is a woman under 40 in good health.

The V and J genes are TRBV27 and TRBJ2-7, with 9 bases aligning to TRBD1. Germline V gives CDR1 MNHEY, CDR2 SMNVEV (reference sequence). The CDR3 totals 14 residues. Trimming at V came to 6 bases and at J to 2 bases, leaving 5 bases not matched to a gene. The CDR3 reads CASRNRGPPYEQYF. CDR3 sequence (DNA): TGTGCCAGCAGGAACAGGGGGCCACCCTACGAGCAGTACTTC.

To note about this clone: The same CDR3 can be traced to other DNA sequences in this sample. The CDR3 sequence: CASSGAGSGNTIYF. As DNA, the CDR3 is TGTGCCAGTTCGGGCGCGGGGTCTGGAAACACCATATATTTT. This chain joins TRBV2 and TRBJ1-3, with no clear D. V was cut by 9 bases and J by 1 base, with 13 bases left in between. Germline values: CDR1 SNHLY, CDR2 FYNNEI. The CDR3 length is 14 residues.

The gene calls are TRBV18 and TRBJ1-4; 8 bases fit TRBD1. V was clipped by 3 bases and J by 0 bases; unmatched bases: 3. Germline lookup yields CDR1 KGHSH and CDR2 LQKENI. This CDR3 has 16 amino acids. The CDR3 nucleotides read TGTGCCAGCTCACCCGACAGGGGTGCAACTAATGAAAAACTGTTTTTT. Translating it yields CASSPDRGATNEKLFF.

The chain joins TRBV28 to TRBJ2-7; 8 bases fit TRBD1. This CDR3 comprises 14 residues. The ends lost 5 bases at V and 6 bases at J; junction bases unmatched: 9. CDR1 is MDHEN, CDR2 SYDVKM, per germline. CDR3 bases: TGTGCCAGCAGTCCAGGGGGCTCTCCCGTCGAGCAGTACTTC. Amino acids: CASSPGGSPVEQYF.

The chain is built from TRBV18 and TRBJ2-6; D call uncertain. The CDR3 consists of 15 residues. CDR1 is KGHSH and CDR2 is LQKENI in the germline V gene. V was cut by 2 bases and J by 0 bases, with 5 bases left in between. CDR3 region: CASSPTVSGANVLTF. CDR3 DNA sequence: TGTGCCAGCTCACCAACAGTCTCTGGGGCCAACGTCCTGACTTTC.

This clone showed up many times. This CDR3 reads CAIKGRGGLTGELFF. For the CDR3, the DNA is TGCGCCATCAAAGGTCGGGGAGGCCTTACCGGGGAGCTGTTTTTT. The J gene is TRBJ2-2, the V gene TRBV10-2; perhaps TRBD2 as D (6 bases). The ends were cut back, 10 bases at V and 5 bases at J, with 20 bases in the middle. This CDR3 contains 15 residues. CDR1 WSHSY and CDR2 SAAADI come from the germline V gene.

In its sample, this clone was seen once. The chain combines TRBV2 with TRBJ1-2, with D unresolved. This CDR3 region has 14 residues. CDR1 is SNHLY, CDR2 FYNNEI, per germline. V dropped 7 bases and J dropped 8 bases, with 20 bases sitting between them. CDR3 sequence: CASMSPRSPRGYTF. Here the CDR3 DNA reads TGTGCCAGCATGAGCCCGAGAAGCCCTCGGGGCTACACCTTC.

This sequence joins TRBV2 and TRBJ2-3, with D tentatively TRBD1 (5 bases). Germline V gene data show CDR1 as SNHLY and CDR2 as FYNNEI. V was clipped by 8 bases and J by 6 bases, with 15 bases between them. The CDR3 runs 13 residues. CDR3 DNA: TGTGCCAGCGCCCGCCCAGGGCCGGATACGCAGTATTTT. Translation: CASARPGPDTQYF. Variable domain in full (rest from reference TRBV2 and TRBJ2-3): EPEVTQTPSHQVTQMGQEVILRCVPISNHLYFYWYRQILGQKVEFLVSFYNNEISEKSEIFDDQFSVERPDGSNFTLKIRSTKLEDSAMYFCASARPGPDTQYFGPGTRLTVL.